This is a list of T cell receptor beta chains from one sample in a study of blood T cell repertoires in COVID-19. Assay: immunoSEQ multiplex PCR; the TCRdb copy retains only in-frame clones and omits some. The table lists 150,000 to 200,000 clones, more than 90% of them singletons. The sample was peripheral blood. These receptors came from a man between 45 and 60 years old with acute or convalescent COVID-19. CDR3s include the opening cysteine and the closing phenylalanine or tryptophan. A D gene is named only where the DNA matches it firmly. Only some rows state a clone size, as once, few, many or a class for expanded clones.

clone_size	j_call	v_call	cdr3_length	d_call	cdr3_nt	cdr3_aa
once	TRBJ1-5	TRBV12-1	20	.	TGTGCCAGCAGCTTTGATTTCAGGTGGTCGGCTTGCGACGGCAATCAGCCCCAGCATTTT	CASSFDFRWSACDGNQPQHF
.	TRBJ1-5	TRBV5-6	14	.	TGTGCCAGCAGCTTGGGAGGCCTCAATCAGCCCCAGCATTTT	CASSLGGLNQPQHF
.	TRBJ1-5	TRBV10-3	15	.	TGTGCCATCAGTACCACAGGGTCTAGCAATCAGCCCCAGCATTTT	CAISTTGSSNQPQHF
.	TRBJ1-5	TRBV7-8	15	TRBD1	TGTGCCAGCAGCCCGGGACAGGGGAGGTCTCAGCCCCAGCATTTT	CASSPGQGRSQPQHF
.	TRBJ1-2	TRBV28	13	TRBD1	TGTGCCAGCAGTCAAAGACAGGGAGTTGGCTACACCTTC	CASSQRQGVGYTF
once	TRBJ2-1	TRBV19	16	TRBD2	TGTGCCAGTAGTATAGGCGACCCCGGGGGGTACAATGAGCAGTTCTTC	CASSIGDPGGYNEQFF
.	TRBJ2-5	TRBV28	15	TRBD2	TGTGCCAGCAGTTCAAGGACTAGCGGGGAAGAGACCCAGTACTTC	CASSSRTSGEETQYF
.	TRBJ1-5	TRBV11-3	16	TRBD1	TGTGCCAGCAGCTTAAGAGGGTCAGGGGGGAATCAGCCCCAGCATTTT	CASSLRGSGGNQPQHF
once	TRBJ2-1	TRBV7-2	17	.	TGTGCCAGCAGCTTCGGGGCGGGGGCCAGCTCCTACAATGAGCAGTTCTTC	CASSFGAGASSYNEQFF
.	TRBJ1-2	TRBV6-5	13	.	TGTGCCAGCAGGACTACACGCAACTATGGCTACACCTTC	CASRTTRNYGYTF
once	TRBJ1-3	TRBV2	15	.	TGTGCCAGCAGCCGGACAGAGAGCTCTGGAAACACCATATATTTT	CASSRTESSGNTIYF
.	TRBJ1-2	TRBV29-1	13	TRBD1	TGCAGCGCTGAACAGGGGGACTTCTATGGCTACACCTTC	CSAEQGDFYGYTF
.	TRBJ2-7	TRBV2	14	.	TGTGCCAGCAGTGTCGAGACAGCGCACTACGAGCAGTACTTC	CASSVETAHYEQYF
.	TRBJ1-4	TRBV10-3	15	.	TGTGCCATCAGGGCGACAGGATTAGCTAATGAAAAACTGTTTTTT	CAIRATGLANEKLFF
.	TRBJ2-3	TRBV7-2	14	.	TGTGCCAGCAGCGCAGGTTCTAGCACAGATACGCAGTATTTT	CASSAGSSTDTQYF
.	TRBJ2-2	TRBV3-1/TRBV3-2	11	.	TGTGCCAGCGGGGGGACCGGGGAGCTGTTTTTT	CASGGTGELFF
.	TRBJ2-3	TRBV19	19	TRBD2	TGTGCCAGTAGCCCGGGCGGACTAGCGGGGGGCCCAGGTCGCGATACGCAGTATTTT	CASSPGGLAGGPGRDTQYF
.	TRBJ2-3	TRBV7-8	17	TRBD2	TGTGCCAGCAGCCCCCAGGGGCACGGGGGGGCGACAGATACGCAGTATTTT	CASSPQGHGGATDTQYF
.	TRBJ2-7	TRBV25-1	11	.	TGTGCCAGCAGTGCCGGAAACAGCCCGTACTTC	CASSAGNSPYF
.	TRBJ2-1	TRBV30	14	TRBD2	TGTGCCTGGAGTTGGTCTGGCGGGAGTGATGAGCAGTTCTTC	CAWSWSGGSDEQFF
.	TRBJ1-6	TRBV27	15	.	TGTGCCAGCAGTCGTAACGGACAATATAATTCACCCCTCCACTTT	CASSRNGQYNSPLHF
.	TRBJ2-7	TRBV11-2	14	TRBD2	TGTGCCAGCAGCTTAGCCGGGAGGGATTACGAGCAGTACTTC	CASSLAGRDYEQYF
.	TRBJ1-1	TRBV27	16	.	TGTGCCAGCAGTTTCCAGATGTGGACAGAGAACACTGAAGCTTTCTTT	CASSFQMWTENTEAFF
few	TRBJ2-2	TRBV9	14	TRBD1	TGTGCCAGCAGCGTAGTCCCAGGGGGCGGGGAGCTGTTTTTT	CASSVVPGGGELFF
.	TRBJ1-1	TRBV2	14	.	TGTGCCATCGATACGCGGCCGCTGAACACTGAAGCTTTCTTT	CAIDTRPLNTEAFF
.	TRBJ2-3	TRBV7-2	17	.	TGTGCCAGCAGCTTAAGACGCGAGGGAGCGCCCACAGATACGCAGTATTTT	CASSLRREGAPTDTQYF
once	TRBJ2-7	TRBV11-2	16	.	TGTGCCAGCAGCGGAGAAGAGTCCGGGATACCCTACGAGCAGTACTTC	CASSGEESGIPYEQYF
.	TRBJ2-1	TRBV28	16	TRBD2	TGTGCCAGCAGTTTAACCTTAGCGGGAAGGAACAATGAGCAGTTCTTC	CASSLTLAGRNNEQFF
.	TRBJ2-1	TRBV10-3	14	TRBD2	TGTGCCATCAGTGAGCTAGCGGGAAATAATGAGCAGTTCTTC	CAISELAGNNEQFF
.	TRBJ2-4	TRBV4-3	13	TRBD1	TGCGCCAGCAGCCAGGGGACAGGGGACATTCAGTACTTC	CASSQGTGDIQYF
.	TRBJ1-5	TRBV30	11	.	TGTGCCCTAGGAGGGGATCAGCCCCAGCATTTT	CALGGDQPQHF
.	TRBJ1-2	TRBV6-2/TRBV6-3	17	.	TGTGCCAGCAGCCCTACCCAATCCGCAGGGGTTCTCTATGGCTACACCTTC	CASSPTQSAGVLYGYTF
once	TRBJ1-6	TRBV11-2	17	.	TGTGCCAGCAGCGTGACCCGGACAGCCTCCTATAATTCACCCCTCCACTTT	CASSVTRTASYNSPLHF
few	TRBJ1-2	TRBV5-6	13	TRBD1	TGTGCCAGCAGCACCGGACAGGGACGCGGCTACACCTTC	CASSTGQGRGYTF
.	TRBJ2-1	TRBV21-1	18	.	TGTGCCAGCACCGAAAACACCACACGACTAGCTCTGTACAATGAGCAGTTCTTC	CASTENTTRLALYNEQFF
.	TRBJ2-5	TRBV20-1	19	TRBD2	TGCAGTGCTAGTAAGCCCCTGTATGCTAATTTGGGACTACAAGAGACCCAGTACTTC	CSASKPLYANLGLQETQYF
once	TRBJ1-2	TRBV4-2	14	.	TGTGCCAGCAGCAACAATGCAGGCTCCTATGGCTACACCTTC	CASSNNAGSYGYTF